This T cell receptor (beta chain) was recovered during a study of blood T cell repertoires in COVID-19. Study overall: Researchers got acute and convalescent COVID-19 samples from the United States, Italy and Spain. The cDNA or gDNA used as material had been derived from T cells, B-cell-depleted T cells, or PBMCs.

Trimming stripped 0 bases from V and 14 bases from J, with 17 bases between. Per germline, CDR1 LNHNV and CDR2 YYDKDF (reference sequence). This CDR3 has 15 residues. In the source study's methods: Amplification of reference gene primers was used by the study to estimate nucleated cell counts. Only in-frame clones appear in the TCRdb table, and some are missing; sequencing was by immunoSEQ multiplex PCR. V, J and clone size are those of that table, while D and trimming were read from the DNA. Among about 210,000 clones, over 75% were seen once, and the ten largest hold roughly 5%. This TCR was sampled from a woman between 35 and 50 years old with acute or convalescent COVID-19. The chain combines TRBV15 with TRBJ1-6; D is unresolved. Sequencing was performed on peripheral blood. CDR3 sequence reads: CATSRDTAPGRTLHF. The CDR3, as DNA: TGTGCCACCAGCAGAGATACGGCCCCGGGTCGGACCCTCCACTTT.